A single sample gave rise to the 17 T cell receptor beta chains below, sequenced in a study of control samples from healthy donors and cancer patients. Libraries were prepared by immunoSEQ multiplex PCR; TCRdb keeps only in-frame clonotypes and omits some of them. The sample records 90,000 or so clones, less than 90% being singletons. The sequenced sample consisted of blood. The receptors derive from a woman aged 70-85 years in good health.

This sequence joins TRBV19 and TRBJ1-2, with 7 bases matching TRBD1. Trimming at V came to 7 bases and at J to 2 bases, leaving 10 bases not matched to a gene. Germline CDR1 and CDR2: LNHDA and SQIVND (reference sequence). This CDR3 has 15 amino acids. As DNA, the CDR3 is TGTGCCAGTATGTCGGGGGACAGAAGAAACTATGGCTACACCTTC. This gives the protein CASMSGDRRNYGYTF.

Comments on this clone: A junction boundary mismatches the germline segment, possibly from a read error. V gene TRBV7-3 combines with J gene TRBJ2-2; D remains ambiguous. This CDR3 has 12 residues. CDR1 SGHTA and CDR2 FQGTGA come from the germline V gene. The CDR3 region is CASSLNIGELFF. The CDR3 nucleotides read TGTGCCAGCAGCCTCAACATCGGGGAGCTGTTTTTT.

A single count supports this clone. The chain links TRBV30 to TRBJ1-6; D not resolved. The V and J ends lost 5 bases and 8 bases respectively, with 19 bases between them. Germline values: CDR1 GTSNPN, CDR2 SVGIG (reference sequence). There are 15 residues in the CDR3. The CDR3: CAWDSQGHGDSPLHF. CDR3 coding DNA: TGTGCCTGGGATAGTCAAGGGCACGGGGATTCACCCCTCCACTTT.

CDR3 amino acids: CASSLKWSLAKNIQYF. The CDR3 DNA sequence: TGTGCCAGCAGCTTAAAATGGTCACTAGCCAAAAACATTCAGTACTTC. The chain employs TRBV7-3 and TRBJ2-4; D gene unclear. V was pared by 1 base and J by 0 bases, with 10 bases between. Germline CDR1 SGHTA, CDR2 FQGTGA. The CDR3 is 16 residues long.

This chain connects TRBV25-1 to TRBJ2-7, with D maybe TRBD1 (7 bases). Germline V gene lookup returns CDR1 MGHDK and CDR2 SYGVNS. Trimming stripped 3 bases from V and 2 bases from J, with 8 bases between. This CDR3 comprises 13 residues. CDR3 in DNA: TGTGCCAGCAGTGACAGGGGGGCCTACGAGCAGTACTTC. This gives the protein CASSDRGAYEQYF.

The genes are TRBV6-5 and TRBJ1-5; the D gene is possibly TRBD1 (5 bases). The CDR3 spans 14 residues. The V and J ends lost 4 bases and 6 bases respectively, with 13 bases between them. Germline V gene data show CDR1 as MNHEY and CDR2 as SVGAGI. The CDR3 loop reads CASSSRVVGQPQHF. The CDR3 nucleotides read TGTGCCAGCAGTTCCAGGGTTGTGGGTCAGCCCCAGCATTTT.

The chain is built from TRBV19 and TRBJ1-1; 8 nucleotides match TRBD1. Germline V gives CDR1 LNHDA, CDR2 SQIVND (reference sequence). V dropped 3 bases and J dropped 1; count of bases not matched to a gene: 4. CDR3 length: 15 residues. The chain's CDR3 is CASSIQGASNTEAFF. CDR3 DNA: TGTGCCAGTAGTATTCAGGGGGCGTCGAACACTGAAGCTTTCTTT.

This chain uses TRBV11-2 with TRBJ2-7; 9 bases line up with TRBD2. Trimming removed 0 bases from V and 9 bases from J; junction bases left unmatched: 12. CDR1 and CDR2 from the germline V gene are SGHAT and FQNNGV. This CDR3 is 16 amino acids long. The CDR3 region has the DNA TGTGCCAGCAGCTTAGATCGAGGGATAGCGGGAGCTTTGCAGTACTTC. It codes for CASSLDRGIAGALQYF.

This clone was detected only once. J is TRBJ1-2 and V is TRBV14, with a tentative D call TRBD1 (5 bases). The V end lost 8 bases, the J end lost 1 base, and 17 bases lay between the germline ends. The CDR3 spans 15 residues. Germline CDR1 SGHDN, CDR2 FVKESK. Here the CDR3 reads CASGPSGGFNYGYTF. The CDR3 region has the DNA TGTGCCAGCGGACCAAGTGGGGGGTTTAACTATGGCTACACCTTC.

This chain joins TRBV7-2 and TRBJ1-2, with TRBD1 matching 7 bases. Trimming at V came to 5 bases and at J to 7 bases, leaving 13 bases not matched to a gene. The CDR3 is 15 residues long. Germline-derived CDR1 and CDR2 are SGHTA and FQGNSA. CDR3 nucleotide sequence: TGTGCCAGCAGCCCTCAGGAGGGGGCTTTGGGTGGCTACACCTTC. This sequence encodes CASSPQEGALGGYTF.

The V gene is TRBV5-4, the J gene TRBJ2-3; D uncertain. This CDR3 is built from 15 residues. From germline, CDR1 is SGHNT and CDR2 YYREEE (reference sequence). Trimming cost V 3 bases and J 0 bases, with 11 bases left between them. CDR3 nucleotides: TGTGCCAGCAGCTGGGCGGCGGCTAGCACAGATACGCAGTATTTT. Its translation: CASSWAAASTDTQYF.

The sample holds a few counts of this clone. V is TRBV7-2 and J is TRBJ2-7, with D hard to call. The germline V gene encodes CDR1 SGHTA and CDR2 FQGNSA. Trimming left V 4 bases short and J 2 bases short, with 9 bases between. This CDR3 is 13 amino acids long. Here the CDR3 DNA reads TGTGCCAGCAGCTACGGCCTGACCTACGAGCAGTACTTC. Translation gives CASSYGLTYEQYF.

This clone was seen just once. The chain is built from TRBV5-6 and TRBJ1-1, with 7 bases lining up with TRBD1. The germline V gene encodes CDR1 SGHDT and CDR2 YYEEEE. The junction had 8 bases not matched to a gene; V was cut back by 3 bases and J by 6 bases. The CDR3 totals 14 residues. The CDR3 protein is CASSSMTGIAEAFF. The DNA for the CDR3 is TGTGCCAGCAGCTCGATGACAGGGATCGCTGAAGCTTTCTTT.

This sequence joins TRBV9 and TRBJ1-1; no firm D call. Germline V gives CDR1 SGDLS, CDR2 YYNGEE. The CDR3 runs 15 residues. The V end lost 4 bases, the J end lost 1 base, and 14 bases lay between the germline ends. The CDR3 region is CASSPGWTANTEAFF. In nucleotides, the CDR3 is TGTGCCAGCAGCCCCGGATGGACGGCGAACACTGAAGCTTTCTTT.

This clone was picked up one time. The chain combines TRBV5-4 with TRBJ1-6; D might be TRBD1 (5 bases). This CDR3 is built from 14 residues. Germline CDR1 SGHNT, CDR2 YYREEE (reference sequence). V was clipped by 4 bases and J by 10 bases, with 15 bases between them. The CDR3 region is CASSQTLGDSPLHF. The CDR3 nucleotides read TGTGCCAGCAGCCAGACATTGGGGGACTCACCCCTCCACTTT.

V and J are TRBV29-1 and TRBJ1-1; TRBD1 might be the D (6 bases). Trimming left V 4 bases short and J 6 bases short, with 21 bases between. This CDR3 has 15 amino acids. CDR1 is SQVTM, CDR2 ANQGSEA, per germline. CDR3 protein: CSVGGGTPFNAEAFF. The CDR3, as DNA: TGCAGCGTTGGGGGGGGGACACCCTTTAACGCTGAAGCTTTCTTT.

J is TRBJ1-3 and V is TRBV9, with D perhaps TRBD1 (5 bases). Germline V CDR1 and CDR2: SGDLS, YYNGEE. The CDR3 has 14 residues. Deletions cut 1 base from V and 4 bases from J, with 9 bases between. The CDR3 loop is CASSVQGSGNTIYF. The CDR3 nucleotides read TGTGCCAGCAGCGTACAGGGTTCGGGAAACACCATATATTTT.